This T cell receptor beta chain derives from a study of follicular helper T cells after annual influenza vaccination. Survey level resolution was used for TCRB sequencing. Assay: immunoSEQ multiplex PCR; the TCRdb copy retains only in-frame clones and omits some. This sample has roughly 5,100 clones, with around four fifths found just once. General observations from the study: ICOS+CD38+ cTfh clonality tracked population frequency, and its change tracked circulating plasmablast change.

As for time point: 2015-2016 season, pre-vaccination. Germline CDR1 reads MNHNS; CDR2 reads SASEGT. The CDR3 runs 17 residues. The junction had 11 bases not matched to a gene; V was cut back by 4 bases and J by 4 bases. For this clone: No antigen is known for it.

This sequence originates from an adult who received the influenza vaccine. The chain carries TRBV6-1 and TRBJ1-5; 9 bases line up with TRBD1. The specimen was CXCR5- memory CD4+ T cells sorted from blood, collected on the day of influenza vaccination. CDR3 sequence: CASSGRTSGQGNQPQHF. The CDR3 region has the DNA TGTGCCAGCAGTGGGAGGACCTCGGGACAGGGAAATCAGCCCCAGCATTTT.